Listed below are T cell receptor beta chains from one sample, sequenced in a study of blood T cell repertoires in COVID-19. TCRdb's table, derived via immunoSEQ multiplex PCR, lists solely in-frame clones and lacks some. The table has under 200,000 clones, approximately 90% seen once. The source material was peripheral blood. The receptors here all came from a man between 45 and 60 years old who had recovered from COVID-19. Each CDR3 is given with its conserved first and last residue. The D gene is left open where the match is weak. Where a row states a size, it is once, few, many or the class of an expanded clone; other rows omit it.

J gene: TRBJ2-2
CDR3 length: 13
clone size: NA
D gene: NA
V gene: TRBV9
CDR3 protein: CASSPGDTGELFF
CDR3 DNA: TGTGCCAGCAGCCCCGGAGACACCGGGGAGCTGTTTTTT

J gene: TRBJ1-2
CDR3 length: 14
clone size: NA
D gene: TRBD1
V gene: TRBV4-1
CDR3 protein: CASSQVAGTGGYTF
CDR3 DNA: TGCGCCAGCAGCCAAGTGGCCGGGACAGGAGGCTACACCTTC

J gene: TRBJ2-7
CDR3 length: 12
clone size: NA
D gene: TRBD1
V gene: TRBV29-1
CDR3 protein: CSVGQGWYEQYF
CDR3 DNA: TGCAGCGTTGGACAGGGGTGGTACGAGCAGTACTTC

J gene: TRBJ2-3
CDR3 length: 13
clone size: NA
D gene: NA
V gene: TRBV9
CDR3 protein: CASSVDRSDTQYF
CDR3 DNA: TGTGCCAGCAGCGTAGATCGGTCAGATACGCAGTATTTT

J gene: TRBJ1-1
CDR3 length: 16
clone size: NA
D gene: NA
V gene: TRBV28
CDR3 protein: CASSLGLLDRGTEAFF
CDR3 DNA: TGTGCCAGCAGTTTGGGTCTACTGGACCGGGGAACTGAAGCTTTCTTT

J gene: TRBJ2-3
CDR3 length: 16
clone size: NA
D gene: TRBD1
V gene: TRBV5-8
CDR3 protein: CASSPGQLTRTDTQYF
CDR3 DNA: TGTGCCAGCAGCCCGGGACAGCTTACACGCACAGATACGCAGTATTTT

J gene: TRBJ1-4
CDR3 length: 14
clone size: NA
D gene: NA
V gene: TRBV3-1/TRBV3-2
CDR3 protein: CASSQDFASEKLFF
CDR3 DNA: TGTGCCAGCAGCCAAGATTTCGCAAGCGAAAAACTGTTTTTT

J gene: TRBJ1-4
CDR3 length: 15
clone size: NA
D gene: TRBD1
V gene: TRBV29-1
CDR3 protein: CSVRKGGQQGEKLFF
CDR3 DNA: TGCAGCGTTCGAAAAGGGGGACAGCAGGGTGAAAAACTGTTTTTT

J gene: TRBJ1-2
CDR3 length: 13
clone size: NA
D gene: NA
V gene: TRBV11-2
CDR3 protein: CASSLAPGFGYTF
CDR3 DNA: TGTGCCAGCAGCTTAGCCCCCGGGTTCGGCTACACCTTC

J gene: TRBJ1-4
CDR3 length: 12
clone size: NA
D gene: NA
V gene: TRBV3-1/TRBV3-2
CDR3 protein: CASSQSGEKLFF
CDR3 DNA: TGTGCCAGCAGCCAGTCCGGGGAAAAACTGTTTTTT

J gene: TRBJ2-7
CDR3 length: 14
clone size: NA
D gene: TRBD1
V gene: TRBV13
CDR3 protein: CASSSDRGSSEQYF
CDR3 DNA: TGTGCCAGCAGCTCGGACAGGGGGAGTAGCGAGCAGTACTTC

J gene: TRBJ2-6
CDR3 length: 15
clone size: NA
D gene: NA
V gene: TRBV9
CDR3 protein: CASRFSDSGANVLTF
CDR3 DNA: TGTGCCAGCAGATTCTCAGATTCTGGGGCCAACGTCCTGACTTTC

J gene: TRBJ2-5
CDR3 length: 13
clone size: NA
D gene: NA
V gene: TRBV11-3
CDR3 protein: CASSLVRGETQYF
CDR3 DNA: TGTGCCAGCAGCTTAGTGCGGGGAGAGACCCAGTACTTC

J gene: TRBJ2-1
CDR3 length: 14
clone size: NA
D gene: NA
V gene: TRBV13
CDR3 protein: CASSPPLQGNEQFF
CDR3 DNA: TGTGCCAGCAGCCCACCCTTACAGGGCAATGAGCAGTTCTTC

J gene: TRBJ1-5
CDR3 length: 13
clone size: many
D gene: NA
V gene: TRBV5-1
CDR3 protein: CASSLEGDKPQHF
CDR3 DNA: TGCGCCAGCAGCTTGGAAGGGGATAAGCCCCAGCATTTT

J gene: TRBJ2-1
CDR3 length: 12
clone size: NA
D gene: NA
V gene: TRBV7-3
CDR3 protein: CASSGSGDEQFF
CDR3 DNA: TGTGCCAGCAGCGGATCAGGGGATGAGCAGTTCTTC

J gene: TRBJ2-1
CDR3 length: 12
clone size: NA
D gene: NA
V gene: TRBV18
CDR3 protein: CASSRNRNEQFF
CDR3 DNA: TGTGCCAGCTCCCGCAACAGGAATGAGCAGTTCTTC

J gene: TRBJ2-1
CDR3 length: 15
clone size: NA
D gene: NA
V gene: TRBV6-1
CDR3 protein: CASSESSGVPNEQFF
CDR3 DNA: TGTGCCAGCAGTGAATCTTCGGGGGTCCCCAATGAGCAGTTCTTC

J gene: TRBJ1-4
CDR3 length: 15
clone size: NA
D gene: TRBD1
V gene: TRBV25-1
CDR3 protein: CASSVPTGGGEKLFF
CDR3 DNA: TGTGCCAGCAGTGTACCCACAGGGGGCGGAGAAAAACTGTTTTTT

J gene: TRBJ1-5
CDR3 length: 15
clone size: NA
D gene: NA
V gene: TRBV28
CDR3 protein: CASSRDIPGGQPQHF
CDR3 DNA: TGTGCCAGCAGCCGGGACATTCCGGGGGGTCAGCCCCAGCATTTT

J gene: TRBJ2-7
CDR3 length: 14
clone size: NA
D gene: NA
V gene: TRBV6-1
CDR3 protein: CASSETGRPYEQYF
CDR3 DNA: TGTGCCAGCAGTGAAACGGGGAGACCCTACGAGCAGTACTTC

J gene: TRBJ2-3
CDR3 length: 13
clone size: once
D gene: NA
V gene: TRBV29-1
CDR3 protein: CSVDSGSTDTQYF
CDR3 DNA: TGCAGCGTTGATTCAGGTTCCACAGATACGCAGTATTTT

J gene: TRBJ2-1
CDR3 length: 15
clone size: NA
D gene: TRBD1
V gene: TRBV29-1
CDR3 protein: CSVEPPGTVYNEQFF
CDR3 DNA: TGCAGCGTTGAACCACCCGGGACAGTCTACAATGAGCAGTTCTTC

J gene: TRBJ2-5
CDR3 length: 15
clone size: NA
D gene: TRBD2
V gene: TRBV7-8
CDR3 protein: CASSLGGAGRETQYF
CDR3 DNA: TGTGCCAGCAGCTTAGGGGGAGCGGGAAGGGAGACCCAGTACTTC

J gene: TRBJ1-5
CDR3 length: 16
clone size: NA
D gene: TRBD1
V gene: TRBV19
CDR3 protein: CASSIEGQGAGQPQHF
CDR3 DNA: TGTGCCAGTAGTATAGAAGGACAGGGGGCAGGACAGCCCCAGCATTTT

J gene: TRBJ2-3
CDR3 length: 15
clone size: NA
D gene: NA
V gene: TRBV5-8
CDR3 protein: CASSLVGGSTDTQYF
CDR3 DNA: TGTGCCAGCAGCTTGGTGGGCGGGAGCACAGATACGCAGTATTTT

J gene: TRBJ1-2
CDR3 length: 16
clone size: NA
D gene: TRBD1
V gene: TRBV14
CDR3 protein: CASSQLPTGAVYGYTF
CDR3 DNA: TGTGCCAGCAGCCAGCTTCCGACAGGGGCCGTCTATGGCTACACCTTC

J gene: TRBJ2-7
CDR3 length: 14
clone size: NA
D gene: TRBD2
V gene: TRBV14
CDR3 protein: CASSRVGGGSEQYF
CDR3 DNA: TGTGCCAGCAGCCGAGTGGGCGGGGGGAGCGAGCAGTACTTC

J gene: TRBJ2-5
CDR3 length: 14
clone size: once
D gene: NA
V gene: TRBV6-6
CDR3 protein: CASRPSGNQETQYF
CDR3 DNA: TGTGCCAGCAGGCCCTCAGGGAACCAAGAGACCCAGTACTTC

J gene: TRBJ2-7
CDR3 length: 16
clone size: NA
D gene: NA
V gene: TRBV5-1
CDR3 protein: CASSAGDTGFSYEQYF
CDR3 DNA: TGCGCCAGCAGCGCCGGGGACACCGGTTTCTCCTACGAGCAGTACTTC

J gene: TRBJ2-2
CDR3 length: 17
clone size: few
D gene: TRBD1
V gene: TRBV6-2/TRBV6-3
CDR3 protein: CASSFLDTGVVTGELFF
CDR3 DNA: TGTGCCAGCAGTTTCCTAGATACAGGGGTGGTCACCGGGGAGCTGTTTTTT

J gene: TRBJ1-5
CDR3 length: 15
clone size: NA
D gene: TRBD1
V gene: TRBV6-5
CDR3 protein: CASSPSEGAHQPQHF
CDR3 DNA: TGTGCCAGCAGTCCTAGTGAGGGGGCCCATCAGCCCCAGCATTTT

J gene: TRBJ1-2
CDR3 length: 12
clone size: NA
D gene: NA
V gene: TRBV7-9
CDR3 protein: CASSPSNYGYTF
CDR3 DNA: TGTGCCAGCAGCCCCTCTAACTATGGCTACACCTTC

J gene: TRBJ2-3
CDR3 length: 15
clone size: NA
D gene: NA
V gene: TRBV9
CDR3 protein: CASSASTGITDTQYF
CDR3 DNA: TGTGCCAGCAGCGCTTCTACAGGGATCACAGATACGCAGTATTTT

J gene: TRBJ1-2
CDR3 length: 15
clone size: NA
D gene: NA
V gene: TRBV28
CDR3 protein: CASSLEAGWGYGYTF
CDR3 DNA: TGTGCCAGCAGTTTAGAGGCAGGGTGGGGTTATGGCTACACCTTC

J gene: TRBJ1-1
CDR3 length: 11
clone size: NA
D gene: TRBD1
V gene: TRBV20-1
CDR3 protein: CSATTGAEAFF
CDR3 DNA: TGCAGTGCGACGACAGGGGCTGAAGCTTTCTTT

J gene: TRBJ2-1
CDR3 length: 14
clone size: NA
D gene: NA
V gene: TRBV5-6
CDR3 protein: CASSSAGTYNEQFF
CDR3 DNA: TGTGCCAGCAGCTCCGCAGGGACCTACAATGAGCAGTTCTTC